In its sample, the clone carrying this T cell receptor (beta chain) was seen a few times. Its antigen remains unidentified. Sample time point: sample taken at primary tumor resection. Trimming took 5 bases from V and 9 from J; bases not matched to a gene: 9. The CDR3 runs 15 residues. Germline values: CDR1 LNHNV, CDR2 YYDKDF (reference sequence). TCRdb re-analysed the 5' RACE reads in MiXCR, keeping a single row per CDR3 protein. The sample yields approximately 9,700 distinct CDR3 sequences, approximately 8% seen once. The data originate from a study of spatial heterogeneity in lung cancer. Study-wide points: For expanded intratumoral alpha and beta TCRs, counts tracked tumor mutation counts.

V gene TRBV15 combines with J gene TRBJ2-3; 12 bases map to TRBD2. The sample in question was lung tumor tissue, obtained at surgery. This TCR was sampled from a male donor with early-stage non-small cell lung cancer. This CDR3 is CATSPGLAGEETQYF. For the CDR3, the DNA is TGTGCCACCAGCCCGGGACTAGCGGGCGAAGAAACGCAGTATTTT.